One sample yielded the 19 T cell receptor beta chains listed below, sequenced in a study of T cells in tumors after PD-1 blockade. Libraries were prepared by immunoSEQ multiplex PCR; TCRdb keeps only in-frame clonotypes and omits some of them. The data contain roughly 50,000 clones, 81% of them seen just once; the ten biggest clones take up under 5%. The material was PBMCs, obtained before anti-PD-1 treatment. Receptors were obtained from a human donor with basal cell carcinoma.

In this sample, this clone turned up a few times. The chain recombines TRBV4-1 with TRBJ2-7, with D perhaps matching TRBD1 (5 bases). This CDR3 region has 14 residues. Germline V gives CDR1 MGHRA, CDR2 YSYEKL. Trimming left V 1 base short and J 3 bases short, with 10 bases between. The DNA of the CDR3 is TGCGCCAGCAGCCAAGCGTGGCAGGGCTACGAGCAGTACTTC. As protein: CASSQAWQGYEQYF.

The chain is built from TRBV18 and TRBJ2-7; 11 positions agree with TRBD1. This CDR3 contains 16 residues. Germline loops: CDR1 KGHSH, CDR2 LQKENI. The J segment lost 1 base and the V segment lost 3 bases, leaving 5 bases of the junction unmatched. CDR3 in DNA: TGTGCCAGCTCACCTGTAGGACAGGGGGCTTCCTACGAGCAGTACTTC. Residues: CASSPVGQGASYEQYF.

The chain is built from TRBV7-9 and TRBJ2-1; 7 nucleotides agree with TRBD1. CDR3 length: 11 residues. In germline, CDR1 is SEHNR, CDR2 FQNEAQ (reference sequence). V gave up 5 bases and J gave up 15 bases; unmatched junction bases: 7. The CDR3 reads CASSRQGVRFF. CDR3 nucleotide sequence: TGTGCCAGCAGCCGACAGGGAGTGCGGTTCTTC.

The chain has TRBV5-1 and TRBJ2-3; maybe TRBD2 (6 bases). This CDR3 is built from 17 residues. Trimming pared 1 base from V and 0 bases from J, leaving 15 bases between. Germline loops: CDR1 SGHRS, CDR2 YFSETQ. The CDR3, as DNA: TGCGCCAGCAGCTTGTATAAGGGCGGGGAAAGCACAGATACGCAGTATTTT. It translates to CASSLYKGGESTDTQYF.

The gene calls are TRBV9 and TRBJ1-2; 7 bases match TRBD1. The CDR3 has 14 residues. The germline gives CDR1 SGDLS, CDR2 YYNGEE. Germline trimming cut 4 bases from V and 4 bases from J; bases unmatched to any gene: 7. In DNA form, the CDR3 reads TGTGCCAGCAGCCCTGCCGGGACAGCCTATGGCTACACCTTC. This sequence encodes CASSPAGTAYGYTF.

This chain links TRBV19 with TRBJ2-2; 8 bases match TRBD2. Germline CDR1 is LNHDA and CDR2 is SQIVND (reference sequence). The V and J ends lost 3 bases and 5 bases, in that order; junction bases with no gene match: 11. The CDR3 is made up of 17 amino acids. DNA of the CDR3: TGTGCCAGTAGTATCGGCGGGGGGAGGGCAATTACCGGGGAGCTGTTTTTT. This sequence encodes CASSIGGGRAITGELFF. The whole variable domain, remainder taken from reference TRBV19 and TRBJ2-2, is DGGITQSPKYLFRKEGQNVTLSCEQNLNHDAMYWYRQDPGQGLRLIYYSQIVNDFQKGDIAEGYSVSREKKESFPLTVTSAQKNPTAFYLCASSIGGGRAITGELFFGEGSRLTVL.

The chain carries TRBV11-3 and TRBJ2-5, with TRBD1 as a possible D gene (5 bases). Per the germline V gene, CDR1 is SGHNT and CDR2 is YENEEA. The length of the CDR3 is 19 residues. Trimming took 5 bases from V and 5 from J, leaving 30 bases between them. The CDR3 DNA is TGTGCCAGCAGCGCATATATCCGCCCCCGGACAAGATTGAGGGAGACCCAGTACTTC. It specifies CASSAYIRPRTRLRETQYF. The whole variable domain, filled in from reference TRBV11-3 and TRBJ2-5, reads EAGVVQSPRYKIIEKKQPVAFWCNPISGHNTLYWYLQNLGQGPELLIRYENEEAVDDSQLPKDRFSAERLKGVDSTLKIQPAELGDSAVYLCASSAYIRPRTRLRETQYFGPGTRLLVL.

The gene calls are TRBV3-1 (or the pseudogene TRBV3-2) and TRBJ2-3, with TRBD2 as a possible D gene (6 bases). This CDR3 is built from 15 residues. V was pared by 0 bases and J by 4 bases, with 11 bases between. Germline V gives CDR1 LGHDT, CDR2 YNNKEL (reference sequence). CDR3 DNA: TGTGCCAGCAGCCAAGATGGGGGGTATGCAGATACGCAGTATTTT. Translated, it gives CASSQDGGYADTQYF.

The chain combines TRBV10-1 with TRBJ2-3, with a weak D call TRBD1 (6 bases). V was cut by 0 bases and J by 0 bases, with 16 bases left in between. The CDR3 runs to 18 residues. CDR1 is WNHNN, CDR2 SYGVQD, per germline (reference sequence). CDR3 loop: CASSESLVGTPSTDTQYF. CDR3 sequence (DNA): TGCGCCAGCAGTGAGTCGTTGGTGGGGACACCTAGCACAGATACGCAGTATTTT.

The V call is TRBV10-3, the J call TRBJ2-1; 10 bases line up with TRBD2. The CDR3 covers 16 residues. The junction had 6 bases not matched to a gene; V was cut back by 6 bases and J by 1 base. Germline V gene data show CDR1 as ENHRY and CDR2 as SYGVKD. CDR3 nucleotides: TGTGCCATCAGAACGAGCGGGGGGGCGTCCTACAATGAGCAGTTCTTC. Translated, it gives CAIRTSGGASYNEQFF.

This chain connects TRBV28 to TRBJ2-5; no clear D. V lost 10 bases, J lost 1 base, and 13 bases lay in between. CDR1 and CDR2 (germline): MDHEN, SYDVKM. The CDR3 is made up of 13 amino acids. CDR3 sequence (DNA): TGTGCCATTCTCCCCGCGGTCCAAGAGACCCAGTACTTC. Its protein product is CAILPAVQETQYF.

J is TRBJ1-2 and V is TRBV6-4; D remains ambiguous. Trimming removed 3 bases at V and 0 bases at J, with 8 bases between. Germline CDR1 MRHNA, CDR2 SNTAGT. The CDR3 spans 14 residues. CDR3 sequence: CASSDGGSNYGYTF. DNA of the CDR3: TGTGCCAGCAGTGATGGCGGGTCTAACTATGGCTACACCTTC.

The V and J genes are TRBV4-1 and TRBJ1-1; D gene unclear. This CDR3 is built from 14 residues. The germline V gene has CDR1 MGHRA and CDR2 YSYEKL. Trimming took off 0 bases at V and 1 base at J, with 6 bases between the two ends. The CDR3 DNA sequence: TGCGCCAGCAGCCAAGAAGGCGGGAACACTGAAGCTTTCTTT. It translates to CASSQEGGNTEAFF.

Here the CDR3 reads CASRKQGGPSYEQYF. The CDR3 DNA sequence: TGTGCCAGCAGGAAACAGGGGGGGCCGTCCTACGAGCAGTACTTC. The chain couples TRBV27 to TRBJ2-7, with D possibly matching TRBD1 (8 bases). The germline V gene has CDR1 MNHEY and CDR2 SMNVEV (reference sequence). The ends were cut back, 6 bases at V and 1 base at J, with 16 bases in the middle. The CDR3 consists of 15 residues.

The chain employs TRBV7-8 and TRBJ2-7; 10 bases align to TRBD1. The CDR3 runs to 13 residues. Per germline, CDR1 SGHVS and CDR2 FQNEAQ. V dropped 5 bases and J dropped 11; count of bases not matched to a gene: 9. The CDR3 DNA reads as TGTGCCAGCAGCACACATCCCGGACAGGGGGAGTACTTC. Its protein is CASSTHPGQGEYF.

This clone was counted a few times. This chain joins TRBV29-1 and TRBJ2-3, with 7 bases fitting TRBD2. Germline V CDR1 and CDR2: SQVTM, ANQGSEA. Losses at the gene ends were 5 bases for V and 2 bases for J; bases not matched to a gene: 13. The CDR3 loop spans 16 amino acids. In DNA form, the CDR3 reads TGCAGCGTTCCCGGGAGGACTAGGATCCACACAGATACGCAGTATTTT. Translating gives CSVPGRTRIHTDTQYF.

The V and J genes are TRBV5-4 and TRBJ1-2, with 8 bases fitting TRBD1. The CDR3 totals 16 residues. V was pared by 4 bases and J by 2 bases, with 10 bases of the junction left unmatched. Germline CDR1 and CDR2: SGHNT and YYREEE (reference sequence). Written as DNA, the CDR3 is TGTGCCAGCAGCCCGGAGAACCAGGGGGCGAACTATGGCTACACCTTC. Residues: CASSPENQGANYGYTF.

The chain links TRBV21-1 to TRBJ2-7; the D segment call TRBD1 is taken from the table without a DNA check. TRBV21-1 is marked as a pseudogene. The CDR3 is 15 amino acids. The CDR3 region is CASSKGGQGRYEQYF. The CDR3 DNA reads TGTGCCAGCAGCAAGGGTGGACAGGGACGCTACGAGCAGTACTTC.

The chain joins TRBV23-1 to TRBJ2-7; perhaps TRBD1 as D (6 bases). TRBV23-1 is known as an ORF, though its function is uncertain. Trimming pared 6 bases from V and 0 bases from J, leaving 15 bases between. This CDR3 region has 15 residues. CDR3 DNA sequence: TGCGCCAGCAGACAGGACAGCCATAGCTCCTACGAGCAGTACTTC. The encoded protein is CASRQDSHSSYEQYF.